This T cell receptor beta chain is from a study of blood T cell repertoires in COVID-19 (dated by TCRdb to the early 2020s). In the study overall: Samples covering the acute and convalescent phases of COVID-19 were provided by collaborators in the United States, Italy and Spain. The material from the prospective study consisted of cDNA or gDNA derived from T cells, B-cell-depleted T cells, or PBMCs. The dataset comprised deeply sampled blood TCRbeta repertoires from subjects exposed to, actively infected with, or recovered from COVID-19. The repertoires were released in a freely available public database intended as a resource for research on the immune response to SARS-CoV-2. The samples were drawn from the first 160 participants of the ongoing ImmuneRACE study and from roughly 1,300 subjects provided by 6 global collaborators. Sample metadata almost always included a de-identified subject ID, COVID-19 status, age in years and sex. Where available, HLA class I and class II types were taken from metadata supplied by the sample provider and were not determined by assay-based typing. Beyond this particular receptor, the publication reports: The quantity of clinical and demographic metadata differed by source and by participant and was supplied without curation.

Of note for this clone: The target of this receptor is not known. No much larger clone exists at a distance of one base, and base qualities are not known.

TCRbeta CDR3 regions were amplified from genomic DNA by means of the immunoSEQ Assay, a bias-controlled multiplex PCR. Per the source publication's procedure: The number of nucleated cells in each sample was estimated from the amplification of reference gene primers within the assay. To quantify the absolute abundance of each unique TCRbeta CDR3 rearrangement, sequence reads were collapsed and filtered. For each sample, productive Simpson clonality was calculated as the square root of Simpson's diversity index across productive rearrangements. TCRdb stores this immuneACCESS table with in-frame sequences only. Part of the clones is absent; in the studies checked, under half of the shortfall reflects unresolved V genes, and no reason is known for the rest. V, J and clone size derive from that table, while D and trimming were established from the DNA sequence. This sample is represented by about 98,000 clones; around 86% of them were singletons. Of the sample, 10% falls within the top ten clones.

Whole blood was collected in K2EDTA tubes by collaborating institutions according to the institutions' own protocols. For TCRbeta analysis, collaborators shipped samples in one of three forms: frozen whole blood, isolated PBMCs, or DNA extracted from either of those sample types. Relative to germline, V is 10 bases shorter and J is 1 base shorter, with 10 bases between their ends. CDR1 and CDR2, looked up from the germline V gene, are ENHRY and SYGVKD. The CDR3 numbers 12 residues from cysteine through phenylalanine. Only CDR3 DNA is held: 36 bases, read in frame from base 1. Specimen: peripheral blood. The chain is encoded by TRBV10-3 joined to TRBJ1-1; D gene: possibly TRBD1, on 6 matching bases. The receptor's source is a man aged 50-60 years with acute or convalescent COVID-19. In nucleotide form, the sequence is TGTGCCACACAGGGACCGAACACTGAAGCTTTCTTT. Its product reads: CATQGPNTEAFF.